The rows below give T cell receptor beta chains drawn from one sample of a study of CD8+ T cells in alopecia areata. Method: immunoSEQ multiplex PCR; TCRdb's copy keeps in-frame clones and lacks some. This sample carries over 250,000 clones, around 64% of them seen once, and the ten largest clones take about 0.89%. Material: CD4+ T cells sorted from blood, obtained at roughly week 52, from a patient treated with tofacitinib. The receptors derive from a human donor with alopecia areata. Both conserved end residues are part of each CDR3. D genes are given only for firm matches. Clone size, where shown, is once, few, many, or a class for clones that have expanded.

D: TRBD1
size: NA
length: 14
J: TRBJ1-1
V: TRBV29-1
DNA: TGCAGCGTTGGGGGACAGGGATTGGGCACTGAAGCTTTCTTT
CDR3: CSVGGQGLGTEAFF

D: NA
size: NA
length: 12
J: TRBJ1-2
V: TRBV29-1
DNA: TGCAGCGTTAGCCCACAAAACTATGGCTACACCTTC
CDR3: CSVSPQNYGYTF

D: NA
size: NA
length: 16
J: TRBJ2-3
V: TRBV11-2
DNA: TGTGCCAGCAGCCTCCTTTGGGATATTCCTTCAGATACGCAGTATTTT
CDR3: CASSLLWDIPSDTQYF

D: TRBD1
size: NA
length: 17
J: TRBJ2-6
V: TRBV25-1
DNA: TGTGCCAGCAGTGAACGCAGGGACAGCTCTGGGGCCAACGTCCTGACTTTC
CDR3: CASSERRDSSGANVLTF

D: NA
size: NA
length: 12
J: TRBJ1-5
V: TRBV30
DNA: TGTGCCTGGAGTACGGGGGGTCAGCCCCAGCATTTT
CDR3: CAWSTGGQPQHF

D: TRBD2
size: NA
length: 14
J: TRBJ2-3
V: TRBV5-1
DNA: TGCGCCAGCAGCTTGGCGGGGGGTGCAGATACGCAGTATTTT
CDR3: CASSLAGGADTQYF

D: NA
size: NA
length: 15
J: TRBJ2-7
V: TRBV18
DNA: TGTGCCAGCTCACCACGGGTCAGGAGCTCCTACGAGCAGTACTTC
CDR3: CASSPRVRSSYEQYF

D: NA
size: NA
length: 15
J: TRBJ1-1
V: TRBV30
DNA: TGTGCCTGGAGCCTAACGATGGGTGCTAACACTGAAGCTTTCTTT
CDR3: CAWSLTMGANTEAFF

D: NA
size: NA
length: 12
J: TRBJ2-5
V: TRBV11-2
DNA: TGTGCCAGCAGCGCAAGGGGAGAGACCCAGTACTTC
CDR3: CASSARGETQYF

D: NA
size: few
length: 11
J: TRBJ2-2
V: TRBV29-1
DNA: TGCAGCGTTCTCGGGCTCGGGGAGCTGTTTTTT
CDR3: CSVLGLGELFF

D: NA
size: NA
length: 13
J: TRBJ2-7
V: TRBV25-1
DNA: TGTGCCAGCAGTGCTTGGAGTAACAACGAGCAGTACTTC
CDR3: CASSAWSNNEQYF

D: NA
size: NA
length: 13
J: TRBJ1-4
V: TRBV29-1
DNA: TGCAGCGCCCTGGGGGCAACTAATGAAAAACTGTTTTTT
CDR3: CSALGATNEKLFF

D: NA
size: NA
length: 11
J: TRBJ2-1
V: TRBV20-1
DNA: TGCAGTGCTCCTGTGCCCCCGAAGCAGTTCTTC
CDR3: CSAPVPPKQFF

D: TRBD2
size: NA
length: 16
J: TRBJ2-3
V: TRBV5-1
DNA: TGCGCCAGCAGCTTCGGCCTAGCGGGGGCCTCAGATACGCAGTATTTT
CDR3: CASSFGLAGASDTQYF

D: NA
size: NA
length: 16
J: TRBJ2-3
V: TRBV7-2
DNA: TGTGCCAGCAGCCTAAGGGACCTCCGGGGCACAGATACGCAGTATTTT
CDR3: CASSLRDLRGTDTQYF

D: NA
size: NA
length: 13
J: TRBJ1-6
V: TRBV30
DNA: TGTGCCTGGTTCGGGGGAGGTTATTCACCCCTCCACTTT
CDR3: CAWFGGGYSPLHF

D: TRBD1
size: NA
length: 16
J: TRBJ1-1
V: TRBV7-8
DNA: TGTGCCAGCAGCTTAGCCCGATTTCAGACAGGGGCTGAAGCTTTCTTT
CDR3: CASSLARFQTGAEAFF

D: NA
size: NA
length: 17
J: TRBJ1-5
V: TRBV7-8
DNA: TGTGCCAGCAGCTTAGACATTGGGGGTTCGGGCAATCAGCCCCAGCATTTT
CDR3: CASSLDIGGSGNQPQHF

D: TRBD2
size: NA
length: 17
J: TRBJ2-5
V: TRBV9
DNA: TGTGCCAGCAGCGTAGGGGGTAGCGGGGGATCGCAAGAGACCCAGTACTTC
CDR3: CASSVGGSGGSQETQYF

D: TRBD2
size: NA
length: 16
J: TRBJ2-2
V: TRBV5-1
DNA: TGCGCCAGCAGCTTGAGGACTAGCGGGGACACCGGGGAGCTGTTTTTT
CDR3: CASSLRTSGDTGELFF

D: NA
size: NA
length: 15
J: TRBJ1-1
V: TRBV19
DNA: TGTGCCAGTAGTATAGACAGGGGTAGGAACACTGAAGCTTTCTTT
CDR3: CASSIDRGRNTEAFF

D: TRBD2
size: NA
length: 13
J: TRBJ2-1
V: TRBV29-1
DNA: TGCAGCGTTGTAAGACTAGCGGGGGCTGAGCAGTTCTTC
CDR3: CSVVRLAGAEQFF

D: TRBD1
size: NA
length: 15
J: TRBJ1-2
V: TRBV29-1
DNA: TGCAGCGTTGACCCATTCGGACAGGGGAGCTATGGCTACACCTTC
CDR3: CSVDPFGQGSYGYTF

D: NA
size: NA
length: 14
J: TRBJ2-3
V: TRBV7-9
DNA: TGTGCCAGCAGCTTGGGACACGGCACAGATACGCAGTATTTT
CDR3: CASSLGHGTDTQYF